This TCR beta chain was recorded in a study of blood T cell repertoires in COVID-19. Repertoires were generated with immunoSEQ multiplex PCR, while TCRdb's copy carries only in-frame clones and drops some. Of under 250,000 clones listed, around nine tenths are singletons. V gave up 10 bases and J gave up 9 bases, with 16 bases separating them. This CDR3 contains 11 residues. Germline CDR1 and CDR2: MDHEN and SYDVKM. The V gene is TRBV28, the J gene TRBJ2-7; D might be TRBD2 (6 bases). Sequences were obtained from peripheral blood. This TCR was sampled from a woman between 65 and 79 years old with active or convalescent COVID-19. CDR3 in amino acids: CATGDPLGQYF. The CDR3 DNA is TGTGCCACGGGGGATCCCTTAGGGCAGTACTTC.